This TCR beta chain was retrieved from a study of low-dose radiotherapy and immunotherapy resistance in tumors (dated by TCRdb to between 2021 and 2024). For the wider study: Patients in Cohort 1 were given 0.5 Gy per fraction every 2 weeks, and the prescribed total PTV dose was 6.5 Gy. Intravenous cyclophosphamide at 200 mg/m2 was administered every two weeks, one day ahead of each radiation and immunotherapy administration. No randomization into treatment groups was done for the people taking part in the trial. Aspirin 300 mg was taken orally once daily by patients for four cycles, starting on cycle 1 day 1. Cohort 2 received 1 Gy per fraction every two weeks, with a total of 13 Gy over 26 weeks. The translational analysis covered eight patients: three from the first dose cohort and the first five from the second dose cohort. Nivolumab and ipilimumab were both given intravenously, with nivolumab at a 240 mg flat dose every two weeks and ipilimumab at 1 mg/kg every six weeks.

The CDR1 and CDR2 encoded by the germline V gene (reference sequence) are LNHDA and SQIVND. From its cysteine to its phenylalanine, the CDR3 spans 13 amino acids. Here the CDR3 DNA is all that survives: 39 bases in frame from base 1. Data came from an Illumina HiSeq 2500. To make first-strand cDNA, Superscript III was used along with a set of TRAV- and TRBV-specific primers so that both the TCRalpha and TCRbeta chains were covered. TCRs were amplified for about 19 PCR cycles with Phusion, using a constant-region primer paired with the adapter attached to the V primers. The MessageAmp II aRNA Amplification Kit was used to amplify the isolated mRNA, with in vitro transcription run for more than 15 hours at 37 degrees C. The Dynabeads mRNA DIRECT Purification Kit was used to isolate mRNA for TCR sequencing. Indexed Illumina adapters were added in a second Phusion PCR of about 24 cycles, and the PCR products were purified with AMPure XP beads. Concerning the study's data processing: Custom Perl scripts pooled TCR sequences encoding the same protein, removed out-of-frame sequences and computed each clonotype's abundance. Any TCR sequence supported by only a single read was excluded from analysis. Repertoire metrics included Shannon entropy, Gini index, clonality, richness, and frequency of TCRs shared between repertoires. TCRdb reran the public reads through fastp at Q25 and MiXCR, keeping productive beta chains. When rows share a CDR3 protein, they turn into one entry using the most common DNA and genes. What appears here as the V and J calls and clone size reflects TCRdb's work, not the paper's. The sample includes around 76,000 distinct CDR3 sequences, with roughly 30% observed a single time. The ten largest clonotypes hold 8.5% to 14% of the sample.

The label giving this sample's time point can be read as: before trial treatment. The donors came from RACIN, which was a single-arm phase I dose-escalation trial that paired nivolumab and ipilimumab with aspirin, low-dose cyclophosphamide and low-dose radiotherapy. Patients with advanced, TIL-negative solid tumors were considered eligible. Worth noting for this clonotype: The target of this receptor is not known. At one end the junction does not follow the germline gene, possibly because of a read error.

Recombination linked TRBV19 to TRBJ1-1; no D gene is confidently identified. This receptor was obtained from a female donor with ovarian cancer. This material consisted of PBMCs, taken before treatment. The CDR3 corresponds to CASSIEFGTEAFF. The DNA sequence is given as TGTGCCAGTAGCATAGAGTTTGGAACTGAAGCTTTCTTT.